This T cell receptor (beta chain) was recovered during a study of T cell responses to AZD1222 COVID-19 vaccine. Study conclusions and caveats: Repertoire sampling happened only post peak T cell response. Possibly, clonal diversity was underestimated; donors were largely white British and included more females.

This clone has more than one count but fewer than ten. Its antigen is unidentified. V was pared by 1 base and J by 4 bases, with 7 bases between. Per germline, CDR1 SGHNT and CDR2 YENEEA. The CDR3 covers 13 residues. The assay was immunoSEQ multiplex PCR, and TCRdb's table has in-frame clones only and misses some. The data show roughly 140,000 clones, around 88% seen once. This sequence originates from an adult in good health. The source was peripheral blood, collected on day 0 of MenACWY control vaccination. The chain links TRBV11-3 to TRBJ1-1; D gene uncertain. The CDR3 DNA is TGTGCCAGCAGCTTAGGCCTGGTCACTGAAGCTTTCTTT. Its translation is CASSLGLVTEAFF.